A single sample gave rise to the 14 T cell receptor beta chains below, sequenced in a study of blood T cells in healthy people across ages. Alongside a J-beta primer mix, a sample-barcoded 5' primer served in a second PCR lasting about 7 to 12 cycles. TCRdb fed the 5' RACE reads into MiXCR, producing one record per CDR3 protein. The data show about 640,000 distinct CDR3 sequences, approximately 30% seen once. Sequenced material: blood. The source of these receptors is a woman of 80 years or more in good health.

The chain couples TRBV5-1 to TRBJ2-6, with 7 bases that match TRBD1. With 3 bases clipped from V and 0 bases from J, the junction kept 9 bases outside the gene matches. Germline V gene lookup returns CDR1 SGHRS and CDR2 YFSETQ. CDR3 length: 18 amino acids. The CDR3: CASSSGRTGPSGANVLTF. In nucleotides, the CDR3 is TGCGCCAGCAGCTCCGGGCGGACAGGTCCCTCTGGGGCCAACGTCCTGACTTTC. Combining the CDR3 with reference TRBV5-1 and TRBJ2-6 gives the whole variable domain KAGVTQTPRYLIKTRGQQVTLSCSPISGHRSVSWYQQTPGQGLQFLFEYFSETQRNKGNFPGRFSGRQFSNSRSEMNVSTLELGDSALYLCASSSGRTGPSGANVLTFGAGSRLTVL.

The V gene is TRBV19, the J gene TRBJ2-3, with TRBD1 matching 7 bases. Unmatched junction bases numbered 12, after V lost 5 bases and J lost 1 base. The V gene's germline CDR1 is LNHDA and CDR2 SQIVND (reference sequence). The CDR3 has 17 amino acids. CDR3 sequence (DNA): TGTGCCAGTAGTCCCCTCCCCCGACAGGGTGGCACAGATACGCAGTATTTT. Protein product: CASSPLPRQGGTDTQYF.

The rearrangement links TRBV19 to TRBJ1-5; no reliable D call. V shed 0 bases and J shed 4 bases, with 13 bases lying between them. This CDR3 is built from 16 residues. CDR1 is LNHDA and CDR2 is SQIVND in the germline V gene (reference sequence). The DNA of the CDR3 is TGTGCCAGTAGTATAGATCAAGGCAGTCAGAATCAGCCCCAGCATTTT. It codes for CASSIDQGSQNQPQHF.

This clonotype appeared many times. CDR3 DNA sequence: TGTGCCAGCAGTTGGACCCACGAGCAGTACTTC. Amino acid sequence: CASSWTHEQYF. The chain uses TRBV2 and TRBJ2-7; no reliable D call. Germline values: CDR1 SNHLY, CDR2 FYNNEI. The CDR3 consists of 11 residues. The V and J ends lost 5 bases and 5 bases respectively, with 7 bases between them.

Note on this clonotype: A read error is possible here, since a much larger clone lies one base away. The chain is built from TRBV7-3 and TRBJ2-5; 9 nucleotides align to TRBD1. The J segment lost 11 bases and the V segment lost 5 bases, leaving 15 bases of the junction unmatched. CDR3 size: 15 residues. Germline V gene sequence: CDR1 SGHTA, CDR2 FQGTGA. The CDR3 coding sequence is TGTGCCAGCAGCCGAACAGGGGGCCCCTACAATGAGCAGTACTTC. Its protein product is CASSRTGGPYNEQYF.

This clonotype was counted ten times or more. This chain connects TRBV25-1 to TRBJ2-7; 9 nucleotides agree with TRBD1. The germline CDR1 and CDR2 sequences are MGHDK and SYGVNS. V gave up 4 bases and J gave up 4 bases; unmatched junction bases: 8. CDR3 length: 15 amino acids. The CDR3: CASSGRTGGSYEQYF. The CDR3 DNA is TGTGCCAGCAGTGGTCGCACAGGGGGCAGTTACGAGCAGTACTTC.

About this clonotype: This may stem from a read error, because a much larger clone lies one nucleotide away. The chain recombines TRBV2 with TRBJ2-7; D remains ambiguous. CDR3 length equals 13 residues. The germline CDR1 and CDR2 sequences are SNHLY and FYNNEI. Between the trimmed V and J ends, which lost 8 bases and 9 bases, there was a span of 20 bases. As DNA, the CDR3 is TGTGCCAGCCTGCTGGATTATTACGACGGGCAGTACTTC. This codes for CASLLDYYDGQYF.

In regard to this clonotype: A much bigger clone sits one base away, suggesting this may be a read error. V is TRBV12-3 or TRBV12-4 and J is TRBJ2-4; a possible D gene is TRBD1 (8 bases). The J call may not be correct, given that the DNA end is closer to TRBJ2-7. The CDR3 is 15 residues long. CDR3 protein: CASNGGGRGLYEQYF. The DNA of the CDR3 is TGTGCCAGCAATGGGGGGGGCAGGGGGCTTTACGAGCAGTACTTC.

The chain uses TRBV10-3 and TRBJ1-6; D is perhaps TRBD1 (5 bases). The V end was cut by 8 bases, the J end by 10 bases, with 21 bases between. This CDR3 has 15 amino acids. Germline CDR1 ENHRY, CDR2 SYGVKD. The chain's CDR3 is CAIGSVGGGGSPLHF. The CDR3 region has the DNA TGTGCCATCGGCAGCGTGGGGGGTGGCGGATCACCCCTCCACTTT.

This clonotype was recorded at least ten times. The V gene is TRBV27, the J gene TRBJ2-5, with TRBD2 identical over 11 bases. The CDR3 loop spans 16 amino acids. Trimming removed 3 bases from V and 6 bases from J; junction bases left unmatched: 9. Germline loops: CDR1 MNHEY, CDR2 SMNVEV (reference sequence). The CDR3 is CASSLGASGGIKTQYF. The CDR3 DNA reads TGTGCCAGCAGTTTGGGGGCTAGCGGGGGGATTAAGACCCAGTACTTC.

This clonotype came up many times. The chain recombines TRBV5-1 with TRBJ2-7, with 8 nucleotides matching TRBD1. The V and J ends lost 1 base and 6 bases, in that order; junction bases with no gene match: 9. The length of the CDR3 is 15 residues. CDR1 is SGHRS and CDR2 is YFSETQ in the germline V gene. CDR3 in amino acids: CASSLPGQVTGEQYF. The CDR3 nucleotides are TGCGCCAGCAGCTTGCCGGGACAGGTAACAGGCGAGCAGTACTTC.

A note on this clonotype: At one of its ends the junction is not consistent with the germline gene, which may arise from a read error. V and J are TRBV10-3 and TRBJ2-5; no reliable D call. The CDR3 has 11 residues. CDR1 ENHRY and CDR2 SYGVKD come from the germline V gene. CDR3 sequence reads: CAIRDQGTQYF. The DNA for the CDR3 is TGTGCCATCAGGGACCAAGGGACCCAGTACTTC.

This clonotype was seen at least ten times. The CDR3 protein is CASSLQDSASYEQYF. The CDR3 nucleotides read TGCGCCAGCAGCTTGCAGGACAGTGCCTCCTACGAGCAGTACTTC. The V call is TRBV5-1, the J call TRBJ2-7, with D possibly matching TRBD1 (6 bases). V shed 1 base and J shed 0 bases, with 11 bases lying between them. Germline CDR1 and CDR2: SGHRS and YFSETQ. The CDR3 extends over 15 amino acids. The full variable domain, in which reference TRBV5-1 and TRBJ2-7 provide the parts outside the CDR3, is KAGVTQTPRYLIKTRGQQVTLSCSPISGHRSVSWYQQTPGQGLQFLFEYFSETQRNKGNFPGRFSGRQFSNSRSEMNVSTLELGDSALYLCASSLQDSASYEQYFGPGTRLTVT.

This clonotype came up once. This sequence joins TRBV20-1 and TRBJ2-7; TRBD2 aligns across 10 bases. The DNA end is a closer match to TRBJ2-5, so the J assignment may be wrong. CDR1 and CDR2 from the germline V gene are DFQATT and SNEGSKA (reference sequence). CDR3 length: 16 amino acids. CDR3 residues: CSAPLPAGGLTETQYF. CDR3 nucleotide sequence: TGCAGTGCTCCACTCCCAGCGGGGGGGCTTACAGAGACCCAGTACTTC.